Shown below are 30 T cell receptor beta chains from a single sample sequenced in a study of regulatory T cells in long-lasting Graves disease (dated by TCRdb to 2020 to 2022). The library was made by multiplex PCR. The run used an Illumina HiSeq 4000. CDR3 regions were amplified by Arm-PCR with iRepertoire HTBI primers to construct TCR beta libraries. TCRdb trimmed the raw reads at Q25, called clones with MiXCR and kept productive beta chains. Rows are unified per CDR3 protein, each entry keeping the most common DNA and genes. The sample yields some 230,000 distinct CDR3 sequences; roughly 18% were counted once. Together, the top ten hold roughly 23% of the sample. Sample time point, as interpreted from the label and publication: newly diagnosed GD, antithyroid drugs for less than 3 months. For both TCR sequencing and RNA sequencing, RNA was extracted from PBMCs using TRIzol. The sample here was peripheral blood mononuclear cells (PBMCs), taken at new diagnosis, from a patient treated with antithyroid drugs. These receptors came from a female donor with Graves disease.

This clonotype was found many times. The V and J genes are TRBV6-2 or TRBV6-3 and TRBJ2-2, with D tentatively TRBD2 (6 bases). This CDR3 region has 16 residues. The V end lost 4 bases, the J end lost 4 bases, and 16 bases lay between the germline ends. CDR1 is MNHEY and CDR2 is SVGEGT in the germline V gene. The CDR3 nucleotides are TGTGCCAGCAGTTCGGGGGTGGCGGGACGCACCGGGGAGCTGTTTTTT. It translates to CASSSGVAGRTGELFF.

A note on this clonotype: A much larger clone sits a single nucleotide away, making a read error possible. The rearrangement joins TRBV5-1 to TRBJ2-4; D is perhaps TRBD1 (5 bases). The length of the CDR3 is 14 residues. Looked up from germline, CDR1 is SGHRS and CDR2 is YFSETQ. This CDR3 is CASSLSQGKNVQYF. The CDR3 DNA follows: TGCGCCAGCAGCTTGTCCCAGGGCAAAAACGTTCAGTACTTC.

This clonotype has more than one count but fewer than ten. V and J are TRBV10-3 and TRBJ2-2; D may match TRBD1 or TRBD2 (5 bases each). The CDR3 spans 13 residues. CDR1 ENHRY and CDR2 SYGVKD come from the germline V gene. V lost 11 bases and J 1 base, leaving 11 bases between the germline ends. The CDR3 coding sequence is TGTGCCGCCGGGACCCTGAACACCGGGGAGCTGTTTTTT. This codes for CAAGTLNTGELFF.

This clonotype was recorded at least ten times. The V call is TRBV12-3 or TRBV12-4, the J call TRBJ2-7, with a weak D call TRBD2 (5 bases). The CDR3 has 14 residues. The V end lost 0 bases, the J end lost 6 bases, and 12 bases lay between the germline ends. In nucleotides, the CDR3 is TGTGCCAGCAGTTTAGCGCCCGGAGGAAGCGAGCAGTACTTC. Encoded protein: CASSLAPGGSEQYF.

With regard to this clonotype: This likely came from a read error, as a far larger clone is one base away. V usage is TRBV7-2 and J usage is TRBJ2-1; D gene ambiguous. In germline, CDR1 is SGHTA, CDR2 FQGNSA. The CDR3 runs to 15 residues. V was shortened by 3 bases and J by 0 bases, with 9 bases between the two germline ends. The DNA for the CDR3 is TGTGCCAGCAGCTTTATGTATGGCTCCTACAATGAGCAGTTCTTC. Its translation is CASSFMYGSYNEQFF.

Here the CDR3 reads CASSQGGMGQGYGYTF. In nucleotides, the CDR3 is TGTGCCAGCAGCCAGGGGGGCATGGGACAGGGGTATGGCTACACCTTC. The V and J genes are TRBV3-1 and TRBJ1-2, with 10 bases identical to TRBD1. V gave up 3 bases and J gave up 5 bases; unmatched junction bases: 9. The germline V gene has CDR1 LGHDT and CDR2 YNNKEL (reference sequence). The CDR3 is 16 residues long.

This clonotype was seen repeatedly, ten times or more. This rearrangement joins TRBV27 to TRBJ2-5; weak D call: TRBD2 (6 bases). Germline CDR1 MNHEY, CDR2 SMNVEV (reference sequence). This CDR3 is built from 14 residues. V shed 4 bases and J shed 1 base, with 10 bases lying between them. CDR3 residues: CASSSGDLQETQYF. The CDR3 coding sequence is TGTGCCAGCAGTTCGGGGGACCTCCAAGAGACCCAGTACTTC.

In its sample, this clonotype was seen many times. The chain carries TRBV6-1 and TRBJ1-4; no clear D gene. The CDR3 spans 14 residues. The V end was cut by 11 bases, the J end by 0 bases, with 13 bases between. Germline CDR1 and CDR2: MNHNS and SASEGT. CDR3 in DNA: TGTGCCGGCCGACGGGAGGCAACTAATGAAAAACTGTTTTTT. It specifies CAGRREATNEKLFF.

This clonotype came up many times. This sequence joins TRBV4-1 and TRBJ2-7; 12 bases map to TRBD2. Trimming cost V 3 bases and J 2 bases; bases outside gene matches: 8. The CDR3 runs 17 residues. The germline V gene has CDR1 MGHRA and CDR2 YSYEKL. The CDR3 DNA is TGCGCCAGCAGCCATGACGTTTGGACTAGCGGGGCCTACGAGCAGTACTTC. The encoded protein is CASSHDVWTSGAYEQYF.

This clonotype was observed many times. The rearrangement links TRBV7-2 to TRBJ1-4; D call uncertain. Germline-derived CDR1 and CDR2 are SGHTA and FQGNSA. V was cut by 5 bases and J by 4 bases, with 14 bases left in between. The CDR3 contains 15 residues. CDR3 region: CASSQTPGVNEKLFF. DNA of the CDR3: TGTGCCAGCAGCCAGACTCCCGGGGTTAATGAAAAACTGTTTTTT. The whole variable domain, remainder taken from reference TRBV7-2 and TRBJ1-4, is GAGVSQSPSNKVTEKGKDVELRCDPISGHTALYWYRQSLGQGLEFLIYFQGNSAPDKSGLPSDRFSAERTGGSVSTLTIQRTQQEDSAVYLCASSQTPGVNEKLFFGSGTQLSVL.

Ten or more counts support this clonotype. V is TRBV6-2 or TRBV6-3 and J is TRBJ1-1, with TRBD1 matching 8 bases. With V trimmed by 7 bases and J by 6 bases, 10 bases remained unmatched. This CDR3 comprises 14 residues. The germline CDR1 and CDR2 sequences are MNHEY and SVGEGT. The CDR3: CASTGPGGAAEAFF. Written as DNA, the CDR3 is TGTGCCAGCACGGGCCCAGGGGGCGCCGCTGAAGCTTTCTTT.

Ten or more counts support this clonotype. Mismatch with germline at one junction end may stem from a read error. The chain couples TRBV7-8 to TRBJ2-5; 7 bases line up with TRBD2. The CDR3 extends over 14 amino acids. Germline CDR1 is SGHVS and CDR2 is FQNEAQ. CDR3 protein: CASSLAGLQETQYF. The CDR3 DNA sequence: TGTGCCAGCAGTTTAGCGGGCCTACAAGAGACCCAGTACTTC.

This clonotype was counted a few times. The chain uses TRBV20-1 and TRBJ2-7; D uncertain. Germline V gives CDR1 DFQATT, CDR2 SNEGSKA (reference sequence). V shed 5 bases and J shed 5 bases, with 13 bases lying between them. This CDR3 has 12 amino acids. CDR3 DNA sequence: TGCAGTGCTGGACCGTCCGGCGACGAGCAGTACTTC. It is translated as CSAGPSGDEQYF.

The V gene is TRBV20-1, the J gene TRBJ2-1; D is unresolved. V was trimmed by 6 bases and J by 5 bases, leaving 8 bases between them. Germline CDR1 DFQATT, CDR2 SNEGSKA (reference sequence). This CDR3 has 11 residues. CDR3 amino acids: CSAFQDNEQFF. Here the CDR3 DNA reads TGCAGTGCATTTCAGGACAATGAGCAGTTCTTC.

There are many counts of this clonotype. The rearrangement uses TRBV18 and TRBJ2-7; D not certain. V lost 0 bases to trimming and J lost 3 bases, with 12 bases between them. This CDR3 is built from 15 residues. CDR1 KGHSH and CDR2 LQKENI come from the germline V gene. The CDR3 loop reads CASSPPSSGFYEQYF. The DNA of the CDR3 is TGTGCCAGCTCACCACCGTCTAGTGGTTTCTACGAGCAGTACTTC.

This clonotype was counted ten times or more. V and J are TRBV28 and TRBJ2-5; D is uncertain. V lost 3 bases and J 7 bases, leaving 24 bases between the germline ends. The CDR3 has 17 residues. CDR1 and CDR2 from the germline V gene are MDHEN and SYDVKM. CDR3 loop: CASSFLWTGEYVGTQYF. CDR3 nucleotide sequence: TGTGCCAGCAGTTTTCTTTGGACGGGCGAATACGTGGGGACCCAGTACTTC.

Many counts were recorded for this clonotype. V gene TRBV6-5 combines with J gene TRBJ2-3, with 12 bases identical to TRBD2. V dropped 2 bases and J dropped 6; count of bases not matched to a gene: 3. The CDR3 spans 15 residues. In germline, CDR1 is MNHEY, CDR2 SVGAGI. This CDR3 is CASSYSLAGGDTQYF. The CDR3 DNA reads TGTGCCAGCAGTTACAGTCTAGCGGGAGGGGATACGCAGTATTTT.

This clonotype turned up a few times. This likely reflects a read error, since a far larger clone is one base away. This chain links TRBV18 with TRBJ2-1, with D tentatively TRBD1 (6 bases). Per the germline V gene, CDR1 is KGHSH and CDR2 is LQKENI. This CDR3 spans 16 amino acids. CDR3 in amino acids: CASSPRTVRKKETQCF. Here the CDR3 DNA reads TGTGCCAGCTCACCGCGGACAGTGCGGAAAAAAGAGACCCAGTGCTTC.

This clonotype has ten or more counts. V usage is TRBV20-1 and J usage is TRBJ1-1; the D gene is possibly TRBD1 (5 bases). Trimming pared 6 bases from V and 4 bases from J, leaving 15 bases between. This CDR3 is 13 amino acids long. Germline V CDR1 and CDR2: DFQATT, SNEGSKA (reference sequence). CDR3 DNA sequence: TGCAGTGCAGGTACAGGCCTAGCCACTGAAGCTTTCTTT. Translation: CSAGTGLATEAFF.

This clonotype came up a few times. The chain carries TRBV19 and TRBJ2-2; 7 bases fit TRBD1. CDR1 LNHDA and CDR2 SQIVND come from the germline V gene (reference sequence). With 5 bases clipped from V and 6 bases from J, the junction kept 6 bases outside the gene matches. The CDR3 extends over 14 amino acids. The CDR3 spells CASSPSQGAGELFF. The DNA of the CDR3 is TGTGCCAGTAGTCCTTCTCAGGGGGCCGGGGAGCTGTTTTTT.

The sample holds many counts of this clonotype. This chain joins TRBV4-1 and TRBJ2-2; no definite D call. The V gene lost 3 bases and the J gene lost 3 bases, with 11 bases spanning the gap. In germline, CDR1 is MGHRA, CDR2 YSYEKL. This CDR3 comprises 15 residues. The CDR3 DNA reads as TGCGCCAGCAGCCAGGGCGACTCTTACACCGGGGAGCTGTTTTTT. Protein product: CASSQGDSYTGELFF.

This clonotype has a count of ten or more. This chain joins TRBV4-2 and TRBJ1-1; 7 bases match TRBD1. Trimming at V came to 6 bases and at J to 4 bases, leaving 8 bases not matched to a gene. The CDR3 length is 14 residues. CDR1 and CDR2 from the germline V gene are LGHNA and YNFKEQ. This CDR3 is CASSRTGEFTEAFF. The CDR3 DNA is TGTGCCAGCAGTCGCACAGGGGAATTCACTGAAGCTTTCTTT.

In this sample, this clonotype turned up a few times. This chain links TRBV6-1 with TRBJ2-5; 8 bases match TRBD2. This CDR3 is built from 16 residues. Germline CDR1 MNHNS, CDR2 SASEGT. The trim removed 4 bases at V and 1 base at J, leaving 8 bases unmatched. CDR3 bases: TGTGCCAGCAGTGGGAGGCTAGCGGGTTCCCAAGAGACCCAGTACTTC. Translating it yields CASSGRLAGSQETQYF.

This clonotype was detected many times. V and J are TRBV6-1 and TRBJ2-6; D possibly corresponds to TRBD1 (6 bases). The CDR3 runs 15 residues. V lost 4 bases and J lost 2, with 9 bases in between. CDR1 MNHNS and CDR2 SASEGT come from the germline V gene. CDR3 amino acids: CASSVTGPGANVLTF. CDR3 in DNA: TGTGCCAGCAGTGTCACAGGGCCTGGGGCCAACGTCCTGACTTTC.

This clonotype was counted many times. This chain links TRBV24-1 with TRBJ2-5; 11 positions agree with TRBD1. Germline lookup yields CDR1 KGHDR and CDR2 SFDVKD. The ends lost 0 bases at V and 4 bases at J; junction bases unmatched: 6. The CDR3 consists of 17 residues. Here the CDR3 reads CATSDLRGQGVPETQYF. CDR3 in DNA: TGTGCCACCAGTGATTTGCGGGGACAGGGGGTTCCAGAGACCCAGTACTTC.

This chain links TRBV6-2 or TRBV6-3 with TRBJ2-2; D gene uncertain. CDR1 is MNHEY, CDR2 SVGEGT, per germline. This CDR3 region has 13 residues. V lost 6 bases and J 4 bases, leaving 9 bases between the germline ends. The CDR3 protein is CASRVHSTGELFF. As DNA, the CDR3 is TGTGCCAGCAGGGTTCATAGCACCGGGGAGCTGTTTTTT.

This chain connects TRBV7-2 to TRBJ2-6, with D possibly being TRBD1 (6 bases). Deletions cut 5 bases from V and 9 bases from J, with 8 bases between. Germline CDR1 reads SGHTA; CDR2 reads FQGNSA. The CDR3 has 12 amino acids. The CDR3 is CASSQGYNVLTF. CDR3 in DNA: TGTGCCAGCAGCCAGGGGTACAACGTCCTGACTTTC.

This clonotype was observed a handful of times. This sequence joins TRBV4-3 and TRBJ1-4, with TRBD1 as a possible D gene (5 bases). Per germline, CDR1 LGHNA and CDR2 YSLEER. Deletions cut 1 base from V and 7 bases from J, with 16 bases between. The CDR3 is made up of 16 amino acids. The CDR3 sequence is CASSQGRGKVFEKLFF. CDR3 nucleotides: TGCGCCAGCAGCCAAGGGAGGGGAAAAGTCTTTGAAAAACTGTTTTTT.

This clonotype was observed at least ten times. The rearrangement uses TRBV20-1 and TRBJ1-2, with D possibly being TRBD1 (5 bases). Germline V CDR1 and CDR2: DFQATT, SNEGSKA (reference sequence). V lost 0 bases, J lost 7 bases, and 9 bases lay in between. The length of the CDR3 is 12 residues. The CDR3 nucleotides are TGCAGTGCTAGAGAGGCAGGGACTGGCTACACCTTC. Amino acids: CSAREAGTGYTF.

This clonotype was seen repeatedly, ten times or more. V and J are TRBV29-1 and TRBJ1-1; 10 positions match TRBD1. CDR3 length: 15 amino acids. V lost 8 bases and J lost 4; bases outside the gene matches: 13. Germline V gene data show CDR1 as SQVTM and CDR2 as ANQGSEA. The CDR3 DNA reads TGCAGCACCCGGGACAGGGGCACCTGGGGCACTGAAGCTTTCTTT. This codes for CSTRDRGTWGTEAFF.